This T cell receptor (beta chain) was sequenced in a study of vaccination effects on CD4 cells after COVID-19. Study summary: Participants were vaccinated with two doses of either the BNT162b2 or mRNA-1273 vaccine.

Study-level results: Both infection-induced and vaccine-induced clones contracted markedly at late post-vaccination timepoints. From healthy vaccinees, only 1 of 255 vaccine-induced clones also reacted to common cold coronaviruses.

Prior to sequencing, the ViraFEST assay stimulated PBMC with viral peptide pools, which expanded the antigen-specific CD4+ T cells. Cells that had been cultured for ten to eleven days were the source of isolated CD4+ T cells. Vaccinated participants had no history of SARS-CoV-2 infection and tested negative for nucleocapsid antibodies. About 2.2 million PBMC per well were cultured with 10 IU/ml IL-2 and roughly 10 ug/ml peptides. Profiling relied on immunoSEQ multiplex PCR, and the TCRdb table lists in-frame clones only, not all of them. The top ten hold roughly 22% of the sample, which has tens of thousands of clones, roughly 74% seen once. The CDR3 extends over 15 amino acids. V was shortened by 1 base and J by 7 bases, with 14 bases between the two germline ends. CDR1 MNHEY and CDR2 SMNVEV come from the germline V gene (reference sequence). Concerning this clone: Its antigen remains unknown.

This specimen consisted of CD4+ T cells from PBMCs cultured with HCoV-NL63 spike peptides, obtained before COVID-19 vaccination. The receptor's source is a human donor who received a COVID-19 vaccine. This sequence joins TRBV27 and TRBJ2-1; D is unclear. The CDR3, as DNA: TGTGCCAGCAGTTTATTTGTTCGACATCCGAATGAGCAGTTCTTC. Translating gives CASSLFVRHPNEQFF.